This section outlines one T cell receptor (beta chain) sequence together with its context. As yet, its antigen is unknown. The CDR3 is made up of 15 amino acids. V shed 7 bases and J 1 base; nucleotides not matched to a gene: 6. CDR1 and CDR2 (germline): ENHRY, SYGVKD. The entry originates in a study of T cell repertoires in cytomegalovirus infection. Overall study context: Public TCR beta signatures provided an indication of both CMV infection and a matching HLA type.

TCRdb used MiXCR to reprocess the reads, holding one entry per CDR3 protein. The repertoire has around 330,000 distinct CDR3 sequences, roughly a sixth of them found once; the top ten carry more than 10%. Study-level results: The cumulative frequency of public TCR beta families distinguished individuals who carried CMV together with the relevant HLA. Dominating the ex vivo response were HLA-C-restricted CMV-specific TCR beta clonotypes.

The chain joins TRBV10-3 to TRBJ2-2; 7 bases fit TRBD2. This TCR was recovered from a human donor in good health (CMV status not recorded). Some clones in this sample may be carry-over from other donors' samples. The sequencing sample was made of PBMCs. CDR3 sequence reads: CAITPGLQNTGELFF. Here the CDR3 DNA reads TGTGCCATCACTCCGGGACTACAGAACACCGGGGAGCTGTTTTTT.